These T cell receptor beta chains were read from a single sample in a study of blood T cell repertoires in COVID-19. The table came from immunoSEQ multiplex PCR; TCRdb's copy has only in-frame clones and leaves some out. The sample shows 130,000 or so clones, 84% of them seen only once. What was sequenced was peripheral blood. The receptors come from a man aged 25 to 45 with COVID-19, enrolled during active disease. The CDR3 runs from the conserved cysteine through the conserved F or W. The D gene is left open where the match is weak. Size tells how often a clone was seen (once, few, many) or the class of an expanded clone, and some rows leave it out.

TRBD2	-	TRBV10-2	TRBJ2-3	CASSSTSGADTQYF	TGCGCCAGCAGTTCCACTAGCGGGGCAGATACGCAGTATTTT
TRBD2	few	TRBV10-3	TRBJ2-2	CAISEVLAGVETGELFF	TGTGCCATCAGTGAGGTCTTAGCGGGAGTCGAAACCGGGGAGCTGTTTTTT
TRBD1	-	TRBV5-1	TRBJ1-1	CASSFAGTGVAEAFF	TGCGCCAGCAGCTTCGCCGGGACAGGGGTCGCTGAAGCTTTCTTT
TRBD1	-	TRBV18	TRBJ1-1	CASSPPDRVLGTEAFF	TGTGCCAGCTCACCCCCCGACAGGGTGTTAGGTACTGAAGCTTTCTTT
TRBD2	-	TRBV19	TRBJ2-2	CASSIIPPGLAGTGELFF	TGTGCCAGTAGTATAATACCGCCGGGATTAGCGGGAACCGGGGAGCTGTTTTTT
TRBD1	-	TRBV6-5	TRBJ2-5	CASSYSTGRETQYF	TGTGCCAGCAGTTACTCGACAGGGCGAGAGACCCAGTACTTC
TRBD2	once	TRBV29-1	TRBJ2-7	CSVGGRGEQYF	TGCAGCGTCGGAGGGAGGGGCGAGCAGTACTTC
-	-	TRBV7-9	TRBJ2-7	CASSSQGNEQYF	TGTGCCAGCAGTTCTCAGGGGAACGAGCAGTACTTC
-	-	TRBV7-2	TRBJ2-1	CASSLVGGVGNEQFF	TGTGCCAGCAGCTTAGTTGGAGGCGTAGGCAATGAGCAGTTCTTC
-	-	TRBV7-9	TRBJ2-3	CAAAEGTTDTQYF	TGTGCCGCGGCCGAGGGCACCACAGATACGCAGTATTTT
TRBD2	-	TRBV29-1	TRBJ2-2	CSVYVGGRTSGVHRELFF	TGCAGCGTTTACGTGGGGGGGCGGACTAGCGGAGTCCACCGGGAGCTGTTTTTT
TRBD2	-	TRBV18	TRBJ2-2	CASSTSGGPGELFF	TGTGCCAGCTCCACCAGCGGGGGACCCGGGGAGCTGTTTTTT
-	-	TRBV30	TRBJ2-2	CAWSTGQTGELFF	TGTGCCTGGAGTACAGGGCAAACCGGGGAGCTGTTTTTT
-	-	TRBV18	TRBJ2-7	CASSPGGSYEQYF	TGTGCCAGCTCACCCGGCGGGTCCTACGAGCAGTACTTC
TRBD1	-	TRBV6-6	TRBJ2-2	CASSPGQGDTGELFF	TGTGCCAGCAGTCCGGGACAGGGGGACACCGGGGAGCTGTTTTTT
-	-	TRBV27	TRBJ1-5	CASKGLNSNQPQHF	TGTGCCAGCAAAGGACTCAATAGCAATCAGCCCCAGCATTTT
-	-	TRBV7-3	TRBJ2-2	CASSLNEQELFF	TGTGCCAGCAGCTTAAATGAGCAAGAGCTGTTTTTT
TRBD1	-	TRBV18	TRBJ1-4	CASSLRDSFNEKLFF	TGTGCCAGCTCACTCCGGGACAGCTTTAATGAAAAACTGTTTTTT
-	-	TRBV11-2	TRBJ2-1	CASSLAGYNEQFF	TGTGCCAGCAGCTTAGCAGGGTACAATGAGCAGTTCTTC
-	-	TRBV30	TRBJ2-7	CAWSTGNSYEQYF	TGTGCCTGGAGTACCGGGAATTCCTACGAGCAGTACTTC
TRBD2	-	TRBV29-1	TRBJ2-1	CSQGTSGSNEQFF	TGCAGCCAAGGGACTAGCGGGAGTAATGAGCAGTTCTTC
-	-	TRBV19	TRBJ2-7	CASQGIAGQLGEQYF	TGTGCCAGTCAGGGGATCGCGGGCCAGCTTGGCGAGCAGTACTTC
TRBD1	-	TRBV5-1	TRBJ2-7	CASSSVQTGETYEQYF	TGCGCCAGCAGCTCAGTTCAGACAGGGGAAACCTACGAGCAGTACTTC
TRBD1	-	TRBV7-2	TRBJ2-7	CASSLQGASLGYEQYF	TGTGCCAGCAGCTTACAGGGGGCAAGTCTTGGGTACGAGCAGTACTTC